This T cell receptor (beta chain) was found in a study of T cells after yellow fever vaccination. One entry per CDR3 protein results from TCRdb running MiXCR on the 5' RACE reads. The sample has 500,000 to 650,000 distinct CDR3 sequences, roughly 12% seen once. The ends lost 2 bases at V and 4 bases at J; junction bases unmatched: 6. The CDR3 spans 15 residues. CDR1 and CDR2 from the germline V gene are SGHRS and YFSETQ. General study points: Post-booster repertoires contained most primary-vaccination clones again (approximately 95% CD4, about 90% CD8). Researchers report a weaker secondary response that nonetheless peaked faster, day 5 versus 15. Although most clonotypes did not, a small share appeared in both CD4 and CD8 compartments.

Comment on this clonotype: Its target is unknown.

The sequence derives from a man younger than 40 who received the YFV17D yellow fever vaccine. Sequenced here: PBMCs, sampled on the day of the yellow fever booster vaccination. The V gene is TRBV5-1, the J gene TRBJ2-3; TRBD1 matches at 8 bases. The DNA of the CDR3 is TGCGCCAGCAGCTTCCAGGGGGCAGGGGCAGATACGCAGTATTTT. It codes for CASSFQGAGADTQYF.